This T cell receptor (beta chain) was sequenced for a study of T cell repertoires in ileal Crohn's disease. As for the study in general: The M6 sample came from neoterminal ileum during colonoscopy after surgery.

Indicated time point: neoterminal ileum biopsy at postoperative endoscopy, about 6 months after surgery. Using immunoSEQ multiplex PCR, the repertoire was profiled, and TCRdb retains in-frame clones only, with some absent. This sample has more than 13,000 clones; approximately 84% occur once, and the top ten carry roughly 4%. Between the trimmed V and J ends, which lost 1 base and 1 base, there was a span of 10 bases. The CDR3 consists of 14 residues. Germline V gene sequence: CDR1 SQVTM, CDR2 ANQGSEA. The receptor was isolated from an adult with Crohn's disease. This sequence joins TRBV29-1 and TRBJ1-1; D unclear. Sequenced: ileal tissue. CDR3 protein: CSVEARRGNTEAFF. CDR3 DNA: TGCAGCGTTGAAGCGAGACGGGGGAACACTGAAGCTTTCTTT.